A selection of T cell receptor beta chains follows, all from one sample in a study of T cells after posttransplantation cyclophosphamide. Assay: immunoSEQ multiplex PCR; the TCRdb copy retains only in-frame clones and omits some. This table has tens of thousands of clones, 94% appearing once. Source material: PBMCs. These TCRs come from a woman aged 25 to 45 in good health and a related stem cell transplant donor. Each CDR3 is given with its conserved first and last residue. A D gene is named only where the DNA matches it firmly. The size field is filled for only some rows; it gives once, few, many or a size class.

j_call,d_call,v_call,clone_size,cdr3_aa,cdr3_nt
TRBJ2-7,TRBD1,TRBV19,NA,CASSTSRQGLGEQYF,TGTGCCAGTAGTACGTCAAGACAGGGCCTGGGCGAGCAGTACTTC
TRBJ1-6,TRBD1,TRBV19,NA,CASSQTGTVASPLHF,TGTGCCAGTAGTCAGACCGGGACAGTGGCCTCACCCCTCCACTTT
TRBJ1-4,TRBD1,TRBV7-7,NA,CASSPGTGSNEKLFF,TGTGCCAGCAGTCCCGGGACAGGGTCTAATGAAAAACTGTTTTTT
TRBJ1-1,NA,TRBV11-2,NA,CASSLDKRGRGTEAFF,TGTGCCAGCAGCTTAGATAAAAGAGGGAGGGGGACTGAAGCTTTCTTT
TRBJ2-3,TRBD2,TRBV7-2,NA,CASSSLTSGGSDTQYF,TGTGCCAGCAGCTCGCTGACTAGCGGGGGTTCAGATACGCAGTATTTT
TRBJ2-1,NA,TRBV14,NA,CASSQVREQFF,TGTGCCAGCAGCCAAGTACGGGAGCAGTTCTTC
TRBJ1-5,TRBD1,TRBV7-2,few,CASSSGQGSNQPQHF,TGTGCCAGCAGCTCGGGACAGGGAAGCAATCAGCCCCAGCATTTT
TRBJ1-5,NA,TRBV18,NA,CASSPGGGQPQHF,TGTGCCAGCTCACCTGGAGGCGGTCAGCCCCAGCATTTT
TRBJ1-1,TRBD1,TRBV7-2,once,CASSADRMNTEAFF,TGTGCCAGCAGCGCGGACAGGATGAACACTGAAGCTTTCTTT
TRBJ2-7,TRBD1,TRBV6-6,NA,CASKRTGEGSYEQYF,TGTGCCAGCAAAAGAACAGGGGAAGGTTCCTACGAGCAGTACTTC
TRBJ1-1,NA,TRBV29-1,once,CSVEPKLNTEAFF,TGCAGCGTTGAGCCCAAGCTGAACACTGAAGCTTTCTTT
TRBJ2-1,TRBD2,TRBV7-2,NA,CASSLASGGGNEQFF,TGTGCCAGCAGCTTAGCTAGCGGGGGGGGCAATGAGCAGTTCTTC
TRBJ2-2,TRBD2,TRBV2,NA,CASSGLAGGLYTGELFF,TGTGCCAGCAGTGGACTAGCGGGGGGGCTCTACACCGGGGAGCTGTTTTTT
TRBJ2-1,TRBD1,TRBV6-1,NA,CASKVGQGVYNEQFF,TGTGCCAGCAAGGTCGGACAGGGGGTTTACAATGAGCAGTTCTTC
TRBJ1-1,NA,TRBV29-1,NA,CSGTPDTLNTEAFF,TGCAGCGGTACTCCGGACACTTTGAACACTGAAGCTTTCTTT
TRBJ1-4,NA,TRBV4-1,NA,CASSQGQNEKLFF,TGCGCCAGCAGCCAAGGCCAGAATGAAAAACTGTTTTTT
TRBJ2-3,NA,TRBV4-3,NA,CASSHRLGVQYF,TGCGCCAGCAGCCATAGACTCGGTGTTCAGTATTTT
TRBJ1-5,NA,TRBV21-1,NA,CASSSGLGNQPQHF,TGTGCCAGCAGCTCCGGTCTTGGCAATCAGCCCCAGCATTTT
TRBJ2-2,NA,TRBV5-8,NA,CASSLVRANTGELFF,TGTGCCAGCAGCTTGGTCAGGGCGAACACCGGGGAGCTGTTTTTT
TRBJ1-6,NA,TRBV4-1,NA,CASSQGIAGVNSPLHF,TGCGCCAGCAGCCAAGGGATCGCAGGGGTCAATTCACCCCTCCACTTT
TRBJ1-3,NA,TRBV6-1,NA,CASSEAGLSGNTIYF,TGTGCCAGCAGTGAAGCTGGGCTCTCTGGAAACACCATATATTTT
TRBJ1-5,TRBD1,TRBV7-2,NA,CASSLGQGNQPQHF,TGTGCCAGCAGCCTCGGACAGGGGAATCAGCCCCAGCATTTT
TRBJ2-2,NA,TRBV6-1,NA,CASSDLTHVDTGELFF,TGTGCCAGCAGTGACCTGACTCATGTGGACACCGGGGAGCTGTTTTTT
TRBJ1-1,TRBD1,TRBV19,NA,CASSRTGMNTEAFF,TGTGCCAGTAGTCGGACAGGCATGAACACTGAAGCTTTCTTT
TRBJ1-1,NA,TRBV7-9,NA,CASTKTQNTEAFF,TGTGCCAGCACCAAGACACAGAACACTGAAGCTTTCTTT
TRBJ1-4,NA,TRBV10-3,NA,CAISTGLREKLFF,TGTGCCATCAGTACAGGGCTTAGGGAAAAACTGTTTTTT
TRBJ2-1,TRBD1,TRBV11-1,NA,CASTPDLQQGHEQFF,TGTGCCAGCACCCCAGATCTTCAACAGGGGCATGAGCAGTTCTTC
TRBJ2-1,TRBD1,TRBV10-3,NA,CAISSRDRTANEQFF,TGTGCCATCAGTTCCCGGGACAGGACCGCCAATGAGCAGTTCTTC
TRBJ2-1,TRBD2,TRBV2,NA,CASSQLAGQFF,TGTGCCAGCAGCCAACTAGCGGGGCAGTTCTTC
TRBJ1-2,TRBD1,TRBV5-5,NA,CASSPRTGSSYGYTF,TGTGCCAGCAGCCCACGGACAGGGAGTTCCTATGGCTACACCTTC
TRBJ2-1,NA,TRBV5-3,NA,CARSLVKNEQFF,TGTGCCAGAAGCTTGGTAAAAAATGAGCAGTTCTTC
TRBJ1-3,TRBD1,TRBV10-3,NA,CAISPQGAGGNTIYF,TGTGCCATCAGCCCTCAGGGGGCTGGTGGAAACACCATATATTTT
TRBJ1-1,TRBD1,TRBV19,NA,CASSPGQGDTEAFF,TGTGCCAGTAGTCCGGGACAGGGGGACACTGAAGCTTTCTTT
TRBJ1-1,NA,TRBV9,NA,CASSATEKMNTEAFF,TGTGCCAGCAGCGCGACAGAAAAGATGAACACTGAAGCTTTCTTT
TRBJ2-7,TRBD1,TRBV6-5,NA,CASSHRGLNYEQYF,TGTGCCAGCAGTCACAGGGGATTGAACTACGAGCAGTACTTC
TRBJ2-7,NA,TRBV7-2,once,CASSLGLAASYEQYF,TGTGCCAGCAGCTTAGGACTCGCAGCCTCCTACGAGCAGTACTTC
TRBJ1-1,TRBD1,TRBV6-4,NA,CASSNGTDDSNTEAFF,TGTGCCAGCAGTAACGGGACAGATGATTCGAACACTGAAGCTTTCTTT
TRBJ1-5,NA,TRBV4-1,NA,CASSQDGSGRRVQPQHF,TGCGCCAGCAGCCAAGATGGTTCGGGGAGGAGAGTTCAGCCCCAGCATTTT
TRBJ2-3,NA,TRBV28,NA,CASSLYTGTDTQYF,TGTGCCAGCAGTTTATATACGGGAACCGATACGCAGTATTTT
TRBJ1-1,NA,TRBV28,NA,CASSPSGSWYTEAFF,TGTGCCAGCAGTCCCTCCGGGTCATGGTACACTGAAGCTTTCTTT
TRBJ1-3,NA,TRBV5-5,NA,CASSFEEARRNTIYF,TGTGCCAGCAGCTTTGAGGAGGCGAGAAGAAACACCATATATTTT
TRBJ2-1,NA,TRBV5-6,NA,CASSFELMVNEQFF,TGTGCCAGCAGCTTCGAGCTTATGGTAAATGAGCAGTTCTTC
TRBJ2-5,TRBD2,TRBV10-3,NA,CAAGTREETQYF,TGTGCCGCCGGGACTAGGGAGGAGACCCAGTACTTC
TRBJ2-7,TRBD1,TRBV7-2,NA,CASSLVGQNAYEQYF,TGTGCCAGCAGCTTAGTGGGACAGAACGCGTACGAGCAGTACTTC
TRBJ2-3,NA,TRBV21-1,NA,CASSKKSSGVTDTQYF,TGTGCCAGCAGCAAAAAATCTAGCGGGGTTACAGATACGCAGTATTTT
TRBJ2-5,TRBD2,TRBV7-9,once,CASSLDGGARETQYF,TGTGCCAGCAGCCTTGACGGGGGGGCCCGGGAGACCCAGTACTTC
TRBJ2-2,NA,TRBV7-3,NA,CASSSTHGGELFF,TGTGCCAGCAGCTCGACACACGGCGGGGAGCTGTTTTTT
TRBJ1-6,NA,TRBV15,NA,CATSRNNEAGSPLHF,TGTGCCACCAGCAGAAATAACGAAGCAGGTTCACCCCTCCACTTT
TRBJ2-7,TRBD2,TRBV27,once,CASRSGTGPSEQYF,TGTGCCAGCAGGAGCGGGACGGGCCCTAGCGAGCAGTACTTC
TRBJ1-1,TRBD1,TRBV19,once,CASTLVGGRTEAFF,TGTGCCAGTACCCTCGTAGGGGGCCGCACTGAAGCTTTCTTT
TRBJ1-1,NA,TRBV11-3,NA,CASSVLMTTSEAFF,TGTGCCAGCAGCGTTCTCATGACAACGAGTGAAGCTTTCTTT
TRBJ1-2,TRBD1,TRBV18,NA,CASSPGADRGTGYTF,TGTGCCAGCTCACCGGGCGCGGACAGGGGGACGGGCTACACCTTC
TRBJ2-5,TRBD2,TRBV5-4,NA,CASSFGTSGTEYF,TGTGCCAGCAGCTTCGGGACTAGCGGTACGGAGTACTTC
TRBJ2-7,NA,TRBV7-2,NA,CASTRQSLSYEQYF,TGTGCCAGCACCCGACAATCCCTCTCCTACGAGCAGTACTTC